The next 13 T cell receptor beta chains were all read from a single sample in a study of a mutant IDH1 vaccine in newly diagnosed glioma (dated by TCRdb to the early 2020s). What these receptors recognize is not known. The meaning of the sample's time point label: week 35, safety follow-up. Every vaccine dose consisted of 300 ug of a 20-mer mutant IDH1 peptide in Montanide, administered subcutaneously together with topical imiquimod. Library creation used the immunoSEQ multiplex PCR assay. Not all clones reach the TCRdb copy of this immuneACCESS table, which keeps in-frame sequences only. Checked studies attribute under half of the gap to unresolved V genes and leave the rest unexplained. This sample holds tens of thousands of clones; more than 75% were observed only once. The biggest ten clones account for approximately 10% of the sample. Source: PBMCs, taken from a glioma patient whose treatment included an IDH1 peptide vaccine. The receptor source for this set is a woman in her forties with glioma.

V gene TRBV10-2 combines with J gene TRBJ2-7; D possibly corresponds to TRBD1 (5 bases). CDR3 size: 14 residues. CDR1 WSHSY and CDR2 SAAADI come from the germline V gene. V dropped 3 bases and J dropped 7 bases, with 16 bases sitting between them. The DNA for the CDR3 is TGCGCCAGCAGTGAAGCAGGGTATCCTGGAGAGCAGTACTTC. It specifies CASSEAGYPGEQYF.

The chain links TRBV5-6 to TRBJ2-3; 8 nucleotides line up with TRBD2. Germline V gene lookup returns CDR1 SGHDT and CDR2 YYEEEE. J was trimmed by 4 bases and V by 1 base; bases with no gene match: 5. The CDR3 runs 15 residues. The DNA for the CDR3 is TGTGCCAGCAGCTTGCGGGCTAGCGGGCCAGATACGCAGTATTTT. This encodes CASSLRASGPDTQYF.

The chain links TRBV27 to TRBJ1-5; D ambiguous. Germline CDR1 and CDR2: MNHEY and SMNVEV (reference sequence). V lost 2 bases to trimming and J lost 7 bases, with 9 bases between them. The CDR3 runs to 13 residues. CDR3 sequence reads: CASSLGGRQPQHF. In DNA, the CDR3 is TGTGCCAGCAGTTTAGGAGGTCGGCAGCCCCAGCATTTT.

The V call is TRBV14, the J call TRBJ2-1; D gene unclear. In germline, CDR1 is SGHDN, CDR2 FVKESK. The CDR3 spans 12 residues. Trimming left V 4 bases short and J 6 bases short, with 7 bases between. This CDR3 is CASSLTSNEQFF. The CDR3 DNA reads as TGTGCCAGCAGCCTTACATCCAATGAGCAGTTCTTC. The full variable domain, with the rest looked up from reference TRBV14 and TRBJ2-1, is EAGVTQFPSHSVIEKGQTVTLRCDPISGHDNLYWYRRVMGKEIKFLLHFVKESKQDESGMPNNRFLAERTGGTYSTLKVQPAELEDSGVYFCASSLTSNEQFFGPGTRLTVL.

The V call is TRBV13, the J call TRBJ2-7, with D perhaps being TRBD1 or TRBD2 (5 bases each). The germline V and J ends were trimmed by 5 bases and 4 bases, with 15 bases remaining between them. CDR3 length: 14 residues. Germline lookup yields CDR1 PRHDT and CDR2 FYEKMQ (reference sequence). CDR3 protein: CASSPGPGPYEQYF. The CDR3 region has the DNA TGTGCCAGCAGCCCCGGACCGGGACCGTACGAGCAGTACTTC.

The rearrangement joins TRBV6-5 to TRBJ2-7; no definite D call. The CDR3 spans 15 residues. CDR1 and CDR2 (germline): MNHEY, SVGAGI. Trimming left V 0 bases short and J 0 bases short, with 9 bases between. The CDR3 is CASSYSPATSYEQYF. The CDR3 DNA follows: TGTGCCAGCAGTTACTCGCCGGCCACCTCCTACGAGCAGTACTTC.

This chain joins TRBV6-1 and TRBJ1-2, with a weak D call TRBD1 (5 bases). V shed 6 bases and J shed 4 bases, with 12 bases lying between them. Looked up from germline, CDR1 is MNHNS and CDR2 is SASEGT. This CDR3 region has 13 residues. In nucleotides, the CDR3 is TGTGCCAGCAGGGTACAGGACGGCTATGGCTACACCTTC. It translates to CASRVQDGYGYTF.

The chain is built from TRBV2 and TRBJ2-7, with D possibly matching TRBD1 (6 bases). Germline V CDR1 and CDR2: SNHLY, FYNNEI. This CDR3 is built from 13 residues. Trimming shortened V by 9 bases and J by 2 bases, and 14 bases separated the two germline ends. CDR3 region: CASNPTGTYEQYF. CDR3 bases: TGTGCCAGTAATCCGACAGGAACCTACGAGCAGTACTTC.

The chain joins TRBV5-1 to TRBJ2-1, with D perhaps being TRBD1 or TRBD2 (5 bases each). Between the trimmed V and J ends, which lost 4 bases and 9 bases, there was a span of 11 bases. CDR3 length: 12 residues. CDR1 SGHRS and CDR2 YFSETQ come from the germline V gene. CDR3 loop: CASSGGRVEQFF. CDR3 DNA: TGCGCCAGCAGCGGGGGAAGGGTTGAGCAGTTCTTC.

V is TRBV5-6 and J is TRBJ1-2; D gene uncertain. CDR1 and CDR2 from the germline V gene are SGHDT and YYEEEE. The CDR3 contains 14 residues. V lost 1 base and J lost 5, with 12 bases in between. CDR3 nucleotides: TGTGCCAGCAGCTTGTGGGAAGGAAGGTATGGCTACACCTTC. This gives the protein CASSLWEGRYGYTF.

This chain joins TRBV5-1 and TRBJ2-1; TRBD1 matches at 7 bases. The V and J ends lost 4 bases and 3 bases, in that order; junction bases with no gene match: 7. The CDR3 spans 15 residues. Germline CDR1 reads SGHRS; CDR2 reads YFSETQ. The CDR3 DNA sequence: TGCGCCAGCAGCCGAGCCGGGACAGACTACAATGAGCAGTTCTTC. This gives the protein CASSRAGTDYNEQFF.

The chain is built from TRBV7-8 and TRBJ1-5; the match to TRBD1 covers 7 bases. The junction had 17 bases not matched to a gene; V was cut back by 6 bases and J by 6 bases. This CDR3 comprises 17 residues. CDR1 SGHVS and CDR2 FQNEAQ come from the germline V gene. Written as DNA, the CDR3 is TGTGCCAGCAGACCAACTACATACAGGGGACGAAGTCAGCCCCAGCATTTT. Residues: CASRPTTYRGRSQPQHF.

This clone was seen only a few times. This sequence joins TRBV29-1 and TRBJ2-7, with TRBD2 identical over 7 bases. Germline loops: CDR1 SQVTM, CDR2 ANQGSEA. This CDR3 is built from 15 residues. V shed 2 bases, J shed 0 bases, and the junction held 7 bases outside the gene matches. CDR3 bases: TGCAGCGTTGAAAAAAGGCGGGGGACCTCCTACGAGCAGTACTTC. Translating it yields CSVEKRRGTSYEQYF.